These 28 T cell receptor beta chains were sequenced from one sample in a study of CD8+ T cells in alopecia areata. The authors sorted CD4+ cells into CD25+CD127- cells for a handful of patients. cDNA prepared by RNA extraction and subsequent reverse transcription served as the template for sequencing. Generated by immunoSEQ multiplex PCR, the TCRdb table keeps only in-frame clones and is missing some. The sample has 35,000 to 45,000 clones, 45% to 55% seen once; the top ten hold roughly 1.8%. The material sequenced was CD4+ Tregs sorted from blood. The receptor set was obtained from a human donor with alopecia areata.

This rearrangement joins TRBV4-3 to TRBJ2-1; 7 bases line up with TRBD2. This CDR3 has 13 residues. In germline, CDR1 is LGHNA, CDR2 YSLEER. V lost 1 base, J lost 8 bases, and 2 bases stayed unmatched. Here the CDR3 reads CASSQALAYEQFF. The CDR3 coding sequence is TGCGCCAGCAGCCAAGCACTAGCGTATGAGCAGTTCTTC.

CDR3 nucleotide sequence: TGTGCCAGCAGTTACGAGGGGACAGCACTCAATGAAAAACTGTTTTTT. Its protein is CASSYEGTALNEKLFF. The chain combines TRBV6-5 with TRBJ1-4, with 7 bases that match TRBD1. Trimming took 2 bases from V and 5 from J; bases not matched to a gene: 8. There are 16 residues in the CDR3. Germline CDR1 reads MNHEY; CDR2 reads SVGAGI.

The gene calls are TRBV19 and TRBJ2-7; TRBD1 matches 9 bases. This CDR3 contains 13 residues. Unmatched junction bases numbered 3, after V lost 4 bases and J lost 5 bases. Germline loops: CDR1 LNHDA, CDR2 SQIVND (reference sequence). This CDR3 is CASSRRTGDEQYF. The CDR3 region has the DNA TGTGCCAGTAGTAGACGGACAGGGGACGAGCAGTACTTC. Together with reference TRBV19 and TRBJ2-7, the CDR3 gives the full variable domain: DGGITQSPKYLFRKEGQNVTLSCEQNLNHDAMYWYRQDPGQGLRLIYYSQIVNDFQKGDIAEGYSVSREKKESFPLTVTSAQKNPTAFYLCASSRRTGDEQYFGPGTRLTVT.

The chain links TRBV5-1 to TRBJ2-1; D possibly corresponds to TRBD2 (6 bases). Deletions cut 4 bases from V and 1 base from J, with 12 bases between. The CDR3 has 15 residues. Germline lookup yields CDR1 SGHRS and CDR2 YFSETQ. CDR3 in amino acids: CASSEGGGSYNEQFF. The CDR3 DNA follows: TGCGCCAGCAGCGAGGGTGGGGGGTCCTACAATGAGCAGTTCTTC.

The chain is built from TRBV7-2 and TRBJ1-1, with D hard to call. Deletions cut 5 bases from V and 6 bases from J, with 25 bases between. In germline, CDR1 is SGHTA, CDR2 FQGNSA. This CDR3 contains 17 residues. The CDR3 is CASSPKAGGQRAPEAFF. The CDR3 region has the DNA TGTGCCAGCAGCCCCAAGGCGGGTGGGCAAAGGGCCCCTGAAGCTTTCTTT. The full variable domain, rest sourced from reference TRBV7-2 and TRBJ1-1, is GAGVSQSPSNKVTEKGKDVELRCDPISGHTALYWYRQSLGQGLEFLIYFQGNSAPDKSGLPSDRFSAERTGGSVSTLTIQRTQQEDSAVYLCASSPKAGGQRAPEAFFGQGTRLTVV.

The chain joins TRBV5-1 to TRBJ2-5, with D perhaps TRBD2 (5 bases). The CDR3 has 12 amino acids. V was clipped by 4 bases and J by 4 bases, with 8 bases between them. Germline CDR1 reads SGHRS; CDR2 reads YFSETQ. The CDR3 reads CASSKGLETQYF. The CDR3 DNA reads TGCGCCAGCAGCAAAGGACTAGAGACCCAGTACTTC. The full variable domain, its missing parts supplied by reference TRBV5-1 and TRBJ2-5, is KAGVTQTPRYLIKTRGQQVTLSCSPISGHRSVSWYQQTPGQGLQFLFEYFSETQRNKGNFPGRFSGRQFSNSRSEMNVSTLELGDSALYLCASSKGLETQYFGPGTRLLVL.

The J gene is TRBJ2-7, the V gene TRBV7-2; maybe TRBD2 (6 bases). Trimming took off 1 base at V and 0 bases at J, with 7 bases between the two ends. The germline V gene has CDR1 SGHTA and CDR2 FQGNSA. The CDR3 spans 14 residues. The CDR3 nucleotides read TGTGCCAGCAGCTTAGTCGGGAGCTCCTACGAGCAGTACTTC. Translated: CASSLVGSSYEQYF.

This clone was counted between two and nine times. V and J are TRBV29-1 and TRBJ2-7, with D possibly being TRBD1 (6 bases). Germline V lookup: CDR1 SQVTM, CDR2 ANQGSEA. Trimming removed 4 bases at V and 3 bases at J, with 19 bases between. The CDR3 has 15 amino acids. For the CDR3, the DNA is TGCAGCGTTGTATCCCCGGGACAAGGTCTCTACGAGCAGTACTTC. Its protein product is CSVVSPGQGLYEQYF.

The gene calls are TRBV7-2 and TRBJ1-3, with D perhaps matching TRBD1 (5 bases). The CDR3 covers 12 residues. With 1 base removed from V and 13 bases from J, the gap between germline ends came to 11 bases. Per germline, CDR1 SGHTA and CDR2 FQGNSA. The CDR3 loop is CASSLVGGGIYF. Written as DNA, the CDR3 is TGTGCCAGCAGCTTAGTTGGGGGTGGAATATATTTT.

This clone is medium-sized (0.01 to 0.1%) in the sample. The chain recombines TRBV14 with TRBJ2-1, with a weak D call TRBD2 (6 bases). Germline assignment: CDR1 SGHDN and CDR2 FVKESK. V dropped 5 bases and J dropped 4 bases, with 9 bases sitting between them. The CDR3 runs 13 residues. The CDR3 nucleotides read TGTGCCAGCAGCTACCGGGGGTACAATGAGCAGTTCTTC. It codes for CASSYRGYNEQFF.

The V gene is TRBV6-1, the J gene TRBJ1-3; D is undetermined. The CDR3 covers 14 residues. Deletions cut 4 bases from V and 4 bases from J, with 11 bases between. The germline CDR1 and CDR2 sequences are MNHNS and SASEGT. CDR3 sequence: CASSAGPMGNTIYF. CDR3 coding DNA: TGTGCCAGCAGTGCCGGGCCCATGGGAAACACCATATATTTT.

Within the sample, this clone is medium-sized. V is TRBV29-1 and J is TRBJ1-2, with TRBD1 matching 9 bases. Per germline, CDR1 SQVTM and CDR2 ANQGSEA. CDR3 length equals 13 residues. With 4 bases clipped from V and 7 bases from J, the junction kept 7 bases outside the gene matches. The CDR3 DNA reads as TGCAGCGTTGGGACAGGGGACTCCTTTGGCTACACCTTC. Translating it yields CSVGTGDSFGYTF. The whole variable domain, remainder taken from reference TRBV29-1 and TRBJ1-2, is SAVISQKPSRDICQRGTSLTIQCQVDSQVTMMFWYRQQPGQSLTLIATANQGSEATYESGFVIDKFPISRPNLTFSTLTVSNMSPEDSSIYLCSVGTGDSFGYTFGSGTRLTVV.

This clone was detected a few times. This chain uses TRBV5-1 with TRBJ1-1, with 7 bases fitting TRBD1. Trimming took 5 bases from V and 7 from J; bases not matched to a gene: 11. This CDR3 spans 14 amino acids. Germline CDR1 and CDR2: SGHRS and YFSETQ. CDR3 bases: TGCGCCAGCAGTTCCTCAGGGGGTGTCGATGAAGCTTTCTTT. It translates to CASSSSGGVDEAFF.

The chain recombines TRBV7-3 with TRBJ1-2; D possibly corresponds to TRBD1 (5 bases). Germline values: CDR1 SGHTA, CDR2 FQGTGA. V was cut by 3 bases and J by 7 bases, with 12 bases left in between. CDR3 length equals 13 residues. The CDR3 DNA reads as TGTGCCAGCAGCTTTCAGGTTGGGGGTGGCTACACCTTC. This sequence encodes CASSFQVGGGYTF.

The chain is built from TRBV7-9 and TRBJ1-1; TRBD1 matches at 8 bases. The length of the CDR3 is 18 residues. The junction had 10 bases not matched to a gene; V was cut back by 1 base and J by 0 bases. Germline V gene lookup returns CDR1 SEHNR and CDR2 FQNEAQ (reference sequence). The CDR3 nucleotides are TGTGCCAGCAGCTTAGTAAAGATACAGGGGGTAATGAACACTGAAGCTTTCTTT. Its translation is CASSLVKIQGVMNTEAFF.

There are a few counts of this clone. The rearrangement uses TRBV5-1 and TRBJ2-4; tentatively, D is TRBD2 (6 bases). V was clipped by 1 base and J by 0 bases, with 26 bases between them. Germline-derived CDR1 and CDR2 are SGHRS and YFSETQ. This CDR3 is 21 amino acids long. CDR3 sequence: CASSLMVGGGTDELAKNIQYF. DNA of the CDR3: TGCGCCAGCAGCTTGATGGTGGGAGGCGGGACCGATGAACTAGCCAAAAACATTCAGTACTTC.

The chain has TRBV29-1 and TRBJ2-1; TRBD2 matches at 8 bases. J gave up 4 bases and V 4 bases, and 12 bases lay outside the gene matches. This CDR3 region has 16 residues. The germline gives CDR1 SQVTM, CDR2 ANQGSEA. CDR3 DNA sequence: TGCAGCGTTGGGGGGGATCGACTAGCGACTTACAATGAGCAGTTCTTC. It encodes CSVGGDRLATYNEQFF.

This chain uses TRBV10-3 with TRBJ1-1; D is undetermined. V was cut by 10 bases and J by 3 bases, with 15 bases left in between. CDR1 is ENHRY, CDR2 SYGVKD, per germline. There are 13 residues in the CDR3. CDR3 coding DNA: TGTGCCACCCAACGGATGCGGGACACTGAAGCTTTCTTT. Amino acid sequence: CATQRMRDTEAFF.

Here the CDR3 DNA reads TGTGCCAGCAGTTTATTAGGGGATCAGCCCCAGCATTTT. This codes for CASSLLGDQPQHF. V is TRBV27 and J is TRBJ1-5; D might be TRBD1 (5 bases). The V and J ends lost 1 base and 5 bases respectively, with 6 bases between them. Per the germline V gene, CDR1 is MNHEY and CDR2 is SMNVEV (reference sequence). The CDR3 extends over 13 amino acids.

This clone was found a few times. The chain uses TRBV4-1 and TRBJ2-3; D is uncertain. This CDR3 comprises 15 residues. V lost 0 bases and J lost 6, with 13 bases in between. Germline CDR1 and CDR2: MGHRA and YSYEKL. The CDR3 loop reads CASSQDFGTTDTQYF. The CDR3 DNA follows: TGCGCCAGCAGCCAAGATTTTGGTACTACCGATACGCAGTATTTT.

This clone was detected once. The chain carries TRBV10-3 and TRBJ1-1; D not resolved. The V end was cut by 4 bases, the J end by 1 base, with 7 bases between. CDR3 length equals 13 residues. Germline V gene data show CDR1 as ENHRY and CDR2 as SYGVKD. This CDR3 is CAISGPGNTEAFF. The CDR3 DNA sequence: TGTGCCATCAGTGGGCCCGGGAACACTGAAGCTTTCTTT.

This clone has a handful of counts. This chain uses TRBV4-2 with TRBJ2-5; D might be TRBD1 (6 bases). CDR3 length: 14 residues. Trimming shortened V by 5 bases and J by 1 base, and 11 bases separated the two germline ends. Germline values: CDR1 LGHNA, CDR2 YNFKEQ. The CDR3 nucleotides read TGTGCCAGCAGCAACCGACAGGCCCAAGAGACCCAGTACTTC. Translation gives CASSNRQAQETQYF.

About this clone: This same CDR3 is encoded by further DNA sequences in the sample. V gene TRBV5-1 combines with J gene TRBJ2-1, with D tentatively TRBD1 (5 bases). V dropped 0 bases and J dropped 5 bases, with 9 bases sitting between them. The CDR3 is 14 residues long. CDR1 and CDR2 from the germline V gene are SGHRS and YFSETQ. CDR3 loop: CASSLGQGNNEQFF. The CDR3 nucleotides read TGCGCCAGCAGCTTGGGTCAGGGCAACAATGAGCAGTTCTTC.

In its sample, this clone was seen a few times. V is TRBV2 and J is TRBJ2-2; D ambiguous. Trimming left V 2 bases short and J 4 bases short, with 8 bases between. There are 14 residues in the CDR3. Looked up from germline, CDR1 is SNHLY and CDR2 is FYNNEI. The chain's CDR3 is CASSERSATGELFF. The CDR3 DNA reads TGTGCCAGCAGTGAAAGAAGTGCCACCGGGGAGCTGTTTTTT.

The chain couples TRBV7-2 to TRBJ2-7, with D maybe TRBD1 (7 bases). Trimming left V 4 bases short and J 3 bases short, with 13 bases between. Looked up from germline, CDR1 is SGHTA and CDR2 is FQGNSA. The CDR3 sequence is 14 residues long. For the CDR3, the DNA is TGTGCCAGCAGCTCACGACAGGGAGGCTACGAGCAGTACTTC. Its protein product is CASSSRQGGYEQYF.

CDR3 in amino acids: CASSQLIRGRSEKLFF. DNA for the CDR3: TGCGCCAGCAGCCAATTAATCAGGGGAAGGAGTGAAAAACTGTTTTTT. V is TRBV4-3 and J is TRBJ1-4; D perhaps matches TRBD1 (6 bases). Germline loops: CDR1 LGHNA, CDR2 YSLEER. CDR3 size: 16 residues. V was shortened by 2 bases and J by 7 bases, with 17 bases between the two germline ends.

V gene TRBV10-3 combines with J gene TRBJ2-7; maybe TRBD1 (6 bases). Trimming stripped 5 bases from V and 5 bases from J, with 16 bases between. CDR3 length: 14 residues. Germline CDR1 ENHRY, CDR2 SYGVKD. The CDR3 DNA reads TGTGCCATCAGTCTGGGGGCCGGGGCAGACGAGCAGTACTTC. Protein sequence: CAISLGAGADEQYF.

The CDR3 is CSVVGGSSSYNEQFF. The CDR3 nucleotides read TGCAGCGTTGTCGGTGGGAGCAGCTCCTACAATGAGCAGTTCTTC. The V gene is TRBV29-1, the J gene TRBJ2-1; D may be TRBD2 (5 bases). The germline V and J ends were trimmed by 4 bases and 0 bases, with 13 bases remaining between them. Germline lookup yields CDR1 SQVTM and CDR2 ANQGSEA. The CDR3 totals 15 residues.